This TCR beta chain was obtained from a study of blood T cell repertoires in COVID-19. Study-wide background: The United States, Italy and Spain provided the acute and convalescent COVID-19 samples.

Libraries were prepared by immunoSEQ multiplex PCR; TCRdb keeps only in-frame clonotypes and omits some of them. Among some 64,000 clones, about 75% were seen once, and the ten largest hold around half. Trimming at V came to 0 bases and at J to 12 bases, leaving 7 bases not matched to a gene. This CDR3 spans 14 amino acids. From germline, CDR1 is SGHVS and CDR2 FQNEAQ. The chain is built from TRBV7-8 and TRBJ2-1; 8 bases agree with TRBD2. The sequenced sample was PBMCs or T cells enriched from blood (not recorded which). The receptor was derived from a woman aged 60-75 years who had been exposed to COVID-19. The CDR3 here is CASSLASGVRAQFF. CDR3 sequence (DNA): TGTGCCAGCAGCTTAGCTAGCGGGGTAAGGGCGCAGTTCTTC.